These 27 T cell receptor beta chains share one sample of origin, sequenced in a study of CD8+CD57+ T cells in acquired aplastic anemia. Investigators profiled TCR beta VDJ and CDR3 from genomic DNA template. TCRdb re-analysed the reads in MiXCR, keeping a single row per CDR3 protein. The sample has 350,000 to 450,000 distinct CDR3 sequences; approximately 70% are singletons. What was sequenced was sorted CD4+, CD8+, or CD8+CD57+ T cells (not recorded which) from PBMCs. The receptors come from a human donor in good health, serving as a control.

The chain joins TRBV9 to TRBJ1-6; the match to TRBD1 covers 7 bases. This CDR3 region has 18 residues. The V gene end was trimmed by 0 bases and the J gene end by 3 bases; junction bases not matched to a gene: 9. Germline CDR1 is SGDLS and CDR2 is YYNGEE. In DNA form, the CDR3 reads TGTGCCAGCAGCGTAGACGGGGACAGCCCCGACTATAATTCACCCCTCCACTTT. Residues: CASSVDGDSPDYNSPLHF.

In nucleotides, the CDR3 is TGCAGCGTTGAAGAGGATACAGTATCCTACGAGCAGTACTTC. As protein: CSVEEDTVSYEQYF. This chain links TRBV29-1 with TRBJ2-7; D is unclear. Germline V lookup: CDR1 SQVTM, CDR2 ANQGSEA. V was clipped by 0 bases and J by 1 base, with 10 bases between them. The CDR3 has 14 amino acids.

In the case of this clonotype: This may arise from a read error, as a much more abundant clone is one base away. V gene TRBV7-2 combines with J gene TRBJ2-1, with a possible D match to TRBD1 (5 bases). This CDR3 has 15 amino acids. Per germline, CDR1 SGHTA and CDR2 FQGNSA. The CDR3 reads CASSLGQTGYDEQFF. The DNA of the CDR3 is TGCGCCAGCAGCTTGGGGCAGACGGGTTACGATGAGCAGTTCTTC.

This chain links TRBV2 with TRBJ1-1, with 12 nucleotides matching TRBD2. The J call is doubtful: the DNA matches TRBJ2-1 better. The CDR3 sequence is 14 residues long. Per the germline V gene, CDR1 is SNHLY and CDR2 is FYNNEI. The CDR3 DNA sequence: TGTGCCAGAGACGTGAGACTAGCGGGGGAGACCCAGTTCTTC. Translating it yields CARDVRLAGETQFF.

This chain links TRBV9 with TRBJ2-6; D remains ambiguous. The germline gives CDR1 SGDLS, CDR2 YYNGEE. V shed 2 bases and J shed 5 bases, with 2 bases lying between them. This CDR3 has 12 amino acids. The CDR3 sequence: CASSVRANVLTF. The CDR3 region has the DNA TGTGCCAGCAGCGTGAGGGCCAACGTCCTGACTTTC.

This clonotype was picked up many times. The rearrangement joins TRBV30 to TRBJ1-5; tentatively, D is TRBD1 (6 bases). V lost 0 bases and J lost 3, with 12 bases in between. There are 15 residues in the CDR3. Germline V CDR1 and CDR2: GTSNPN, SVGIG (reference sequence). CDR3 in DNA: TGTGCCTGGAGTGTGAGGGGGGCAGTCAATCAGCCCCAGCATTTT. Translated, it gives CAWSVRGAVNQPQHF.

This clonotype was seen a single time. No conserved phenylalanine or tryptophan is present at the end of the CDR3, so a read error is the likely explanation. The limits of the CDR3 on the DNA are not certain, so only TCRdb's listed CDR3 is given. The V and J genes are TRBV2 and TRBJ2-3; the D call in the table, TRBD1, was not verified against the DNA. The CDR3 length is 16 residues, termini included. Germline assignment: CDR1 SNHLY and CDR2 FYNNEI. Here the CDR3 reads CASSRQADATGEPQFG.

V gene TRBV7-2 combines with J gene TRBJ2-1; maybe TRBD2 (5 bases). Germline assignment: CDR1 SGHTA and CDR2 FQGNSA. CDR3 length: 16 amino acids. Trimming removed 1 base at V and 2 bases at J, with 12 bases between. CDR3 in DNA: TGTGCCAGCAGCTTAGTCCTGGGGAGTACCTACAATGAGCAGTTCTTC. The encoded protein is CASSLVLGSTYNEQFF.

As to this clonotype: A read error is possible here, since a much larger clone lies one base away. V is TRBV7-3 and J is TRBJ1-1; no clear D gene. Trimming removed 5 bases from V and 1 base from J, with 5 bases in between. This CDR3 region has 12 residues. Germline CDR1 SGHTA, CDR2 FQGTGA. The CDR3 region is CASSNGNTEAFF. DNA for the CDR3: TGTGCCAGCAGCAACGGGAACACTGAAGCTTTCTTT.

This chain joins TRBV7-6 and TRBJ2-7; TRBD1 matches 10 bases. Unmatched junction bases numbered 17, after V lost 5 bases and J lost 7 bases. Germline-derived CDR1 and CDR2 are SGHVS and FNYEAQ. This CDR3 is 17 amino acids long. CDR3 in DNA: TGTGCCAGCAGCCCCCGAGGGGACAGGGGCCGTGATGGAGAGCAGTACTTC. Translating it yields CASSPRGDRGRDGEQYF.

This clonotype was seen ten or more times. J is TRBJ2-5 and V is TRBV24-1, with D possibly matching TRBD1 (5 bases). Germline CDR1 and CDR2: KGHDR and SFDVKD. V was clipped by 1 base and J by 5 bases, with 10 bases between them. This CDR3 has 14 amino acids. The CDR3 is CATSDFGALETQYF. In nucleotides, the CDR3 is TGTGCCACCAGTGATTTTGGGGCCTTGGAGACCCAGTACTTC.

J is TRBJ2-5 and V is TRBV4-1; the match to TRBD1 covers 12 bases. The CDR3 sequence is 15 residues long. The V gene end was trimmed by 0 bases and the J gene end by 7 bases; junction bases not matched to a gene: 3. Germline V gene lookup returns CDR1 MGHRA and CDR2 YSYEKL. CDR3 sequence: CASSQEGTGGLTQYF. DNA for the CDR3: TGCGCCAGCAGCCAAGAAGGGACAGGGGGCTTGACCCAGTACTTC.

There are many counts of this clonotype. This chain's CDR3 is CASSGWDTGNEQFF. CDR3 nucleotide sequence: TGTGCCAGTAGTGGTTGGGACACCGGGAATGAGCAGTTCTTC. The rearrangement links TRBV19 to TRBJ2-1, with a possible D match to TRBD1 (6 bases). Germline V gene sequence: CDR1 LNHDA, CDR2 SQIVND (reference sequence). V was trimmed by 5 bases and J by 7 bases, leaving 15 bases between them. The CDR3 is 14 residues long.

The chain recombines TRBV20-1 with TRBJ1-2; 7 bases line up with TRBD1. Per the germline V gene, CDR1 is DFQATT and CDR2 is SNEGSKA (reference sequence). The CDR3 totals 14 residues. V was pared by 6 bases and J by 6 bases, with 13 bases of the junction left unmatched. The CDR3 sequence: CSANRDRTYDGYTF. CDR3 DNA: TGCAGTGCAAACCGGGACAGAACCTACGATGGCTACACCTTC.

This chain links TRBV12-3 or TRBV12-4 with TRBJ2-1, with TRBD2 matching over 8 bases. This CDR3 has 14 amino acids. J gave up 6 bases and V 7 bases, and 8 bases lay outside the gene matches. In nucleotides, the CDR3 is TGTGCCAGCATGAACGTTAGCGGGGTCAATGAGCAGTTCTTC. Translated: CASMNVSGVNEQFF.

This clonotype was picked up many times. V gene TRBV6-6 combines with J gene TRBJ1-6; the D is unclear. Germline loops: CDR1 MNHNY, CDR2 SVGAGI (reference sequence). The germline V and J ends were trimmed by 2 bases and 11 bases, with 10 bases remaining between them. CDR3 length: 13 amino acids. In DNA, the CDR3 is TGTGCCAGCAGTTACGACCCTTGGGCACCCCTCCACTTT. This codes for CASSYDPWAPLHF.

The J gene is TRBJ2-1, the V gene TRBV24-1, with D tentatively TRBD2 (5 bases). V was trimmed by 3 bases and J by 12 bases, leaving 11 bases between them. The CDR3 consists of 12 residues. CDR1 and CDR2 (germline): KGHDR, SFDVKD. Here the CDR3 reads CATSDPNGGQFF. CDR3 nucleotides: TGTGCCACCAGTGATCCAAATGGAGGGCAGTTCTTC.

This chain links TRBV5-1 with TRBJ1-6, with D unresolved. V was clipped by 0 bases and J by 14 bases, with 18 bases between them. Germline V lookup: CDR1 SGHRS, CDR2 YFSETQ. There are 15 residues in the CDR3. The CDR3 sequence: CASSLAKSRRWALHF. Written as DNA, the CDR3 is TGCGCCAGCAGCTTGGCGAAGAGCAGGAGATGGGCCCTCCACTTT.

The chain employs TRBV14 and TRBJ1-2, with TRBD1 identical over 7 bases. From germline, CDR1 is SGHDN and CDR2 FVKESK. CDR3 length equals 14 residues. After removal of 6 bases from V and 4 bases from J, the junction contained 8 bases not matched to a gene. Here the CDR3 DNA reads TGTGCCAGCAGTCGCACGAGGACAGGCTATGGCTACACCTTC. Translating it yields CASSRTRTGYGYTF.

In the case of this clonotype: No conserved phenylalanine or tryptophan ends this CDR3, so it is likely a read error. The DNA is left out, because the CDR3 cannot be placed on it with certainty; the CDR3 is given as TCRdb lists it. The chain couples TRBV14 to TRBJ2-7; the table's D call of TRBD1 was not tested on the DNA. CDR1 SGHDN and CDR2 FVKESK come from the germline V gene. Counting both end residues, the CDR3 totals 13 amino acids. The CDR3 sequence is CASSLEGAANSPL.

This clonotype was recorded only once. This chain links TRBV9 with TRBJ2-7; maybe TRBD2 (5 bases). CDR3 length: 14 amino acids. CDR1 is SGDLS, CDR2 YYNGEE, per germline. V dropped 1 base and J dropped 13 bases, with 21 bases sitting between them. CDR3 in DNA: TGTGCCAGCAGCGTACTAACCGGGATCTACGAAGCTTACTTC. Protein product: CASSVLTGIYEAYF.

The genes are TRBV7-6 and TRBJ1-4, with D perhaps TRBD1 (5 bases). This CDR3 is built from 15 residues. Germline assignment: CDR1 SGHVS and CDR2 FNYEAQ. V lost 5 bases to trimming and J lost 15 bases, with 25 bases between them. The CDR3 loop is CASSPGRATGELLFF. CDR3 DNA: TGTGCCAGCAGCCCCGGCAGGGCCACCGGGGAGCTGTTGTTTTTT.

This clonotype was observed a handful of times. This could be a read error, since a much larger clone is one nucleotide away. This CDR3 fails to terminate in the conserved phenylalanine or tryptophan, so it likely reflects a read error. This chain connects TRBV2 to TRBJ1-1; D gene uncertain. The CDR3 consists of 14 residues. V lost 6 bases and J 9 bases, leaving 20 bases between the germline ends. Germline CDR1 and CDR2: SNHLY and FYNNEI. DNA of the CDR3: TGTGCCAGCAGAGCCCGGGGAGATTTATTAAAAGCTTTCCTT. Its protein product is CASRARGDLLKAFL.

The chain recombines TRBV10-3 with TRBJ1-1; a weak D match, TRBD1 (6 bases). This CDR3 has 15 amino acids. V was shortened by 0 bases and J by 7 bases, with 15 bases between the two germline ends. The V gene's germline CDR1 is ENHRY and CDR2 SYGVKD. This chain's CDR3 is CAISESVGGWSEAFF. CDR3 nucleotide sequence: TGTGCCATCAGTGAGTCTGTAGGGGGTTGGAGTGAAGCTTTCTTT.

This clonotype was seen a few times. CDR3: CASSLGTSGGGIQETQYF. CDR3 sequence (DNA): TGTGCCAGCAGCTTAGGGACTAGCGGGGGGGGCATACAAGAGACCCAGTACTTC. The chain employs TRBV7-8 and TRBJ2-5, with 15 bases aligning to TRBD2. With 1 base clipped from V and 2 bases from J, the junction kept 5 bases outside the gene matches. CDR1 and CDR2 (germline): SGHVS, FQNEAQ. This CDR3 has 18 residues.

A remark on this clonotype: The conserved closing phenylalanine or tryptophan is absent in this CDR3, likely reflecting a read error. Because the CDR3's place on the DNA is in doubt, the DNA is left out and the CDR3 is given as listed by TCRdb. The chain recombines TRBV2 with TRBJ2-5; the table's D call of TRBD1 was not tested on the DNA. Looked up from germline, CDR1 is SNHLY and CDR2 is FYNNEI. The CDR3 contains 15 residues when both ends are counted. The CDR3 sequence is CASSARTTGTQYFDS.

This clonotype has only a few counts. A read error may produce the germline difference seen at one junction end. This sequence joins TRBV10-3 and TRBJ2-7; TRBD2 is a possible D gene (6 bases). The CDR3 loop spans 15 amino acids. Germline assignment: CDR1 ENHRY and CDR2 SYGVKD. CDR3 sequence reads: CAIGDGGANSYERYF. CDR3 nucleotides: TGTGCCATCGGTGATGGAGGGGCGAACTCCTACGAGCGGTACTTC.